This entry lists 14 T cell receptor beta chains sequenced from one sample in a study of blood T cells in healthy people across ages. The second PCR ran about 6 to 11 cycles with a sample-barcoded 5' primer and J-beta primers. TCRdb recomputed calls from the 5' RACE reads with MiXCR, one row per CDR3 protein. The sample holds 600,000 to 850,000 distinct CDR3 sequences, roughly 25% seen once. This same sample was also part of a study on T cells of mothers and their children.

What was sequenced was blood. The receptors here all came from a boy younger than 18 in good health.

A few counts support this clonotype. The chain recombines TRBV7-9 with TRBJ2-7, with D maybe TRBD1 (5 bases). This CDR3 is 15 amino acids long. Germline CDR1 is SEHNR and CDR2 is FQNEAQ (reference sequence). V was trimmed by 6 bases and J by 3 bases, leaving 18 bases between them. As DNA, the CDR3 is TGTGCCAGCAGTCTGGACGAGACAGACTTCTACGAGCAGTACTTC. Translating it yields CASSLDETDFYEQYF.

In regard to this clonotype: A much larger clone sits a single nucleotide away, making a read error possible. This chain joins TRBV18 and TRBJ2-6; D is ambiguous. The CDR3 is made up of 15 amino acids. From germline, CDR1 is KGHSH and CDR2 LQKENI. The CDR3 is CAGSPESSGANVLTF. The CDR3 DNA reads as TGTGCCGGCTCACCGGAAAGCTCTGGGGCCAACGTCCTGACTTTC.

CDR3 sequence: CASSTSASGVETQYF. The CDR3 nucleotides read TGTGCCAGCAGCACCTCCGCTAGCGGGGTAGAGACCCAGTACTTC. V and J are TRBV7-9 and TRBJ2-5; 9 bases fit TRBD2. CDR1 and CDR2 (germline): SEHNR, FQNEAQ (reference sequence). Trimming took 5 bases from V and 4 from J; bases not matched to a gene: 8. The CDR3 is 15 residues long.

This clonotype was seen a few times. The rearrangement uses TRBV3-1 and TRBJ2-6, with a possible D match to TRBD1 (5 bases). Trimming took 5 bases from V and 0 from J, leaving 8 bases between them. The CDR3 runs to 15 residues. Germline CDR1 and CDR2: LGHDT and YNNKEL (reference sequence). In DNA form, the CDR3 reads TGTGCCAGCAGCGATCAGGGCTCTGGGGCCAACGTCCTGACTTTC. Its translation: CASSDQGSGANVLTF.

This chain links TRBV13 with TRBJ2-1, with 12 bases lining up with TRBD2. The CDR3 covers 15 residues. CDR1 is PRHDT and CDR2 is FYEKMQ in the germline V gene (reference sequence). V was clipped by 5 bases and J by 7 bases; unmatched bases: 6. For the CDR3, the DNA is TGTGCCAGCAGCCCTAGCGGGAGGGCGGAGAATGAGCAGTTCTTC. Translating gives CASSPSGRAENEQFF.

This clonotype was recorded a few times. The chain carries TRBV7-2 and TRBJ2-3; TRBD2 matches at 8 bases. This CDR3 spans 15 amino acids. J lost 9 bases, V lost 3 bases, and 11 bases had no gene match. Germline CDR1 SGHTA, CDR2 FQGNSA. This CDR3 reads CASSFASGWPGTQYF. The CDR3 region has the DNA TGTGCCAGCAGCTTCGCTAGCGGGTGGCCGGGCACGCAGTATTTT.

This clonotype was found a few times. The V and J genes are TRBV6-2 or TRBV6-3 and TRBJ2-2; either TRBD1 or TRBD2 may supply D (6 bases each). Trimming stripped 1 base from V and 0 bases from J, with 9 bases between. The CDR3 runs to 16 residues. Germline V gene lookup returns CDR1 MNHEY and CDR2 SVGEGT. Written as DNA, the CDR3 is TGTGCCAGCAGTTACTTGGGGGGCGCGAACACCGGGGAGCTGTTTTTT. It yields the protein CASSYLGGANTGELFF.

This chain joins TRBV12-3 or TRBV12-4 and TRBJ2-3; 12 bases are shared with TRBD2. The J segment lost 3 bases and the V segment lost 9 bases, leaving 13 bases of the junction unmatched. The CDR3 loop spans 17 amino acids. The CDR3 loop is CASIPTSGSPVTDTQYF. Here the CDR3 DNA reads TGTGCCAGTATTCCGACTAGCGGGAGCCCGGTGACAGATACGCAGTATTTT.

The V call is TRBV25-1, the J call TRBJ1-2; TRBD1 matches 8 bases. This CDR3 contains 18 residues. Germline CDR1 MGHDK, CDR2 SYGVNS. V shed 0 bases, J shed 3 bases, and the junction held 12 bases outside the gene matches. DNA for the CDR3: TGTGCCAGCAGTGAATATTACTCCTCCCCGGACAGGGACTATGGCTACACCTTC. Its translation: CASSEYYSSPDRDYGYTF.

This clonotype was detected only a few times. V and J are TRBV12-5 and TRBJ2-7; D is ambiguous. V was cut by 3 bases and J by 6 bases, with 12 bases left in between. Germline CDR1 is LGHNT and CDR2 is FRNRAP. The CDR3 is 13 amino acids. Here the CDR3 reads CASGFSGRIEQYF. The DNA for the CDR3 is TGTGCTAGTGGTTTCAGTGGAAGGATCGAGCAGTACTTC.

The J gene is TRBJ2-1, the V gene TRBV27, with D perhaps TRBD2 (5 bases). The assigned J gene may be wrong: the sequence end matches TRBJ2-7 better. The CDR3 consists of 17 residues. Germline assignment: CDR1 MNHEY and CDR2 SMNVEV (reference sequence). The CDR3 coding sequence is TGTGCCAGCAGTTTATTCGGGAATAGGGTTTCGGTAGGCGAGCAGTACTTC. Encoded protein: CASSLFGNRVSVGEQYF.

V and J are TRBV12-3 or TRBV12-4 and TRBJ2-5; 7 bases agree with TRBD1. V shed 7 bases and J 3 bases; nucleotides not matched to a gene: 8. The CDR3 consists of 14 residues. Here the CDR3 DNA reads TGTGCCAGCACCCTCGGGACAGAGGAAGAGACCCAGTACTTC. It is translated as CASTLGTEEETQYF.

This clonotype has a count of ten or more. The chain employs TRBV9 and TRBJ2-5; no firm D call. There are 14 residues in the CDR3. V was trimmed by 3 bases and J by 1 base, leaving 10 bases between them. Germline V CDR1 and CDR2: SGDLS, YYNGEE. The CDR3 DNA reads TGTGCCAGCAGCGCCGCTCCCGGCCAAGAGACCCAGTACTTC. Its translation: CASSAAPGQETQYF.

The chain has TRBV12-3 or TRBV12-4 and TRBJ2-7; D possibly corresponds to TRBD2 (5 bases). The CDR3 spans 17 residues. Trimming took 6 bases from V and 4 from J, leaving 25 bases between them. The CDR3 reads CASSPFGRAPGNYEQYF. CDR3 sequence (DNA): TGTGCCAGCAGCCCTTTCGGGCGGGCCCCCGGCAATTACGAGCAGTACTTC.